Described below is a single TCR beta chain sequence and its context. Its antigen is unidentified. The data were obtained in a study of T-cell memory formation after mild COVID-19. Study-level information: TCR clusters were mostly confined to one donor each.

Germline V lookup: CDR1 GTSNPN, CDR2 SVGIG (reference sequence). This CDR3 is built from 12 residues. The ends were cut back, 5 bases at V and 8 bases at J, with 15 bases in the middle. Points from the study as a whole: Certain responding clones were present in pre-infection memory, suggesting participation of cross-reactive memory. The CD4+ clones that contracted clustered mainly within CM and EM, and the CD8+ clones concentrated in EMRA.

Using constant-segment primers, 5'RACE produced TCR alpha and TCR beta cDNA libraries carrying sample barcodes and UMIs. MiXCR, run by TCRdb on the 5' RACE reads, gives a single entry per CDR3 protein. The table includes approximately 190,000 distinct CDR3 sequences, around 16% detected once. This TCR was recovered from an adult woman who had mild COVID-19 (a few samples of this study predate the infection). Cell type and time point are not known. The rearrangement joins TRBV30 to TRBJ1-2; unclear D gene. The specimen was PBMCs or a T cell subset sorted from them (not recorded which). The CDR3 nucleotides are TGTGCCTGGGAGGCCGGGAGCAACGGCTACACCTTC. It translates to CAWEAGSNGYTF.